A selection of T cell receptor beta chains follows, all from one sample in a study of cytomegalovirus exposure and HLA in healthy donors. The repertoire was sequenced with immunoSEQ multiplex PCR; TCRdb's copy has only in-frame clones and lacks some. The sample includes 100,000 to 150,000 clones, over 6.5% of them seen just once. The sample was PBMCs. Receptors were obtained from a woman aged 40 to 49 in good health and CMV-seropositive. The CDR3 runs from the conserved cysteine through the conserved F or W.

TRBJ1-2,TRBV7-2,CASSQTGGSDYGYTF
TRBJ1-2,TRBV28,CASSSQGFGYTF
TRBJ2-3,TRBV10-2,CASSHTTDTQYF
TRBJ2-7,TRBV19,CASSIEGQGLYEQYF
TRBJ1-1,TRBV5-1,CASSLFPGENTEAFF
TRBJ1-2,TRBV7-2,CASSPERSYGYTF
TRBJ2-3,TRBV18,CASSLREPDTQYF
TRBJ2-1,TRBV13,CASSSSVSGTVNYNEQFF
TRBJ1-1,TRBV6-1,CASNGTRDREAFF
TRBJ2-1,TRBV6-5,CATGLPYNEQFF
TRBJ1-2,TRBV20-1,CSANPRSGYTF
TRBJ1-4,TRBV5-1,CASSLDRGPNEKLFF
TRBJ1-1,TRBV6-1,CASRTGTGGNTEAFF
TRBJ1-1,TRBV25-1,CASSQQGRETEAFF
TRBJ1-4,TRBV5-1,CASSLAPRGPNEKLFF
-,TRBV29-1,CSVGDSQGGEQYF
TRBJ1-1,TRBV12-5,CASGTANTEAFF
TRBJ1-4,TRBV5-6,CASSPWTGIEKLFF
TRBJ1-4,TRBV5-1,CASSPGQDEKLFF
TRBJ2-7,TRBV6-1,CASSDPIGTGSYEQYF
TRBJ1-5,TRBV28,CASSQGGDNQPQHF
TRBJ2-7,TRBV14,CASSQLFSYEQYF
TRBJ2-1,TRBV10-3,CAISGTSGGHYNEQFF
TRBJ2-1,TRBV15,CATSRGLANEQFF
TRBJ2-7,TRBV6-5,CASSPRQGTYEQYF
TRBJ2-3,TRBV19,CASRAQTFSTDTQYF
TRBJ1-5,TRBV5-1,CASSPGRGGQPQHF
TRBJ1-6,TRBV27,CASSLSVEDSPLHF
TRBJ1-1,TRBV6-5,CAGRRGRDGEAFF
TRBJ2-2,TRBV5-1,CASSWTGDPNTGELFF
TRBJ1-2,TRBV7-9,CASRPSGTGGVYGYTF
TRBJ2-7,TRBV2,CASRDRRSYEQYF
TRBJ2-3,TRBV6-4,CASSVSWTILTDTQYF
TRBJ1-1,TRBV6-6,CASSYQNTEAFF
TRBJ1-1,TRBV7-9,CASSLVPQNTEAFF
TRBJ1-6,TRBV25-1,CASSEATVPYNSPLHF
TRBJ2-3,TRBV18,CASFTIGTGSTDTQYF
TRBJ1-2,TRBV7-8,CASSNRRDTSEDYGYTF
TRBJ2-7,TRBV5-1,CASSPRWTNGVESYEQYF
TRBJ1-2,TRBV11-2,CASSYSGQAYGYTF
TRBJ2-5,TRBV4-1,CASSHPGTLAGETQYF
TRBJ1-5,TRBV6-1,CASRRQGFHAPQHF